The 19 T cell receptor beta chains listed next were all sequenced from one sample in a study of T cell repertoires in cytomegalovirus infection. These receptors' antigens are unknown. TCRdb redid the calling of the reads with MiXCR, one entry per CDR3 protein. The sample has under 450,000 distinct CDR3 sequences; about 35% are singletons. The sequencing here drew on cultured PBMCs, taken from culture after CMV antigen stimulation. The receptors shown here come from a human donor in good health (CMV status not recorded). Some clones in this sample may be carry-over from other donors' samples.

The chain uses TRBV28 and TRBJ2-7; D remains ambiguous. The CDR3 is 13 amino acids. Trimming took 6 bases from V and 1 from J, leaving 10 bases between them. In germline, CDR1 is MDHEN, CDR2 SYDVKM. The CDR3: CASSNKPSYEQYF. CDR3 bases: TGTGCCAGCAGCAATAAGCCTTCCTACGAGCAGTACTTC.

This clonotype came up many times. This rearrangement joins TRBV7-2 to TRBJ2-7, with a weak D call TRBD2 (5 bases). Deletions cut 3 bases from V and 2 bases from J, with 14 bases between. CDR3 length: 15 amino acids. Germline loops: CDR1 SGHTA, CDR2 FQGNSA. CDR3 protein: CASSFSSGGTYEQYV. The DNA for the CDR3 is TGTGCCAGCAGCTTTTCAAGCGGAGGCACCTACGAGCAGTACGTC.

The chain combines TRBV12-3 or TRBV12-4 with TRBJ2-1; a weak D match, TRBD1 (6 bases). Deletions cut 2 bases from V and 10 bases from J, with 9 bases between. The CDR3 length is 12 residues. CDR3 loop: CASSLRQEEQFF. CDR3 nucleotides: TGTGCCAGCAGTTTAAGACAGGAGGAGCAGTTCTTC.

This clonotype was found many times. The CDR3 DNA sequence: TGTGCCAGCAGTTTGGTCCACATGAACACTGAAGCTTTCTTT. As protein: CASSLVHMNTEAFF. This rearrangement joins TRBV28 to TRBJ1-1; D is undetermined. The germline V and J ends were trimmed by 3 bases and 0 bases, with 8 bases remaining between them. There are 14 residues in the CDR3. Germline CDR1 is MDHEN and CDR2 is SYDVKM.

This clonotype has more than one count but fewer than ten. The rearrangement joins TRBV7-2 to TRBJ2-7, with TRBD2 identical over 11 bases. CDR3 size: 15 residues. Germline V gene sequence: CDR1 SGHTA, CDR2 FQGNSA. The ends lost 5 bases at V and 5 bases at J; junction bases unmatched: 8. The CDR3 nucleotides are TGTGCCAGCAGCGGAACTAGCGGGAGTGACCACGAGCAGTACGTC. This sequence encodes CASSGTSGSDHEQYV.

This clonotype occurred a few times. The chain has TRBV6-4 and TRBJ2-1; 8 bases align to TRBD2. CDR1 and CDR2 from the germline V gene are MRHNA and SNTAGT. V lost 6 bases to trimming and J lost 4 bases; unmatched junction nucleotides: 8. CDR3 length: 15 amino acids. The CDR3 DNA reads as TGTGCCAGCAGCATAGCGGGATCCGGTTACAATGAGCAGTTCTTC. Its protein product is CASSIAGSGYNEQFF.

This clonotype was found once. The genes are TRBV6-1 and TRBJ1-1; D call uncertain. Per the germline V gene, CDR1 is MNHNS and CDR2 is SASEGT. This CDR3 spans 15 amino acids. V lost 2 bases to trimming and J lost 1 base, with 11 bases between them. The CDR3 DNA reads TGTGCCAGCAGTGAACGGGCTTATCGGAACACTGAAGCTTTCTTT. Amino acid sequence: CASSERAYRNTEAFF.

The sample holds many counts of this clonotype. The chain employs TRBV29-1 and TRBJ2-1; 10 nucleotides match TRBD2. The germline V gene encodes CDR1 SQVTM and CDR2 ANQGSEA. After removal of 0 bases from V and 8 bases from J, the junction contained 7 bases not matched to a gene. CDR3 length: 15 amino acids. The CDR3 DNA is TGCAGCGTTGAAGAACCGGGACTAGCGAGATATGAGCAGTTCTTC. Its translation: CSVEEPGLARYEQFF.

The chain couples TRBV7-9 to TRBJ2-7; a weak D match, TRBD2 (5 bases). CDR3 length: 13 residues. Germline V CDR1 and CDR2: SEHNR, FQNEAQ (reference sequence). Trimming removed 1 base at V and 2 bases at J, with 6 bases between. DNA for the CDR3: TGTGCCAGCAGCTTAGAACTAGCCTACGAGCAGTACTTC. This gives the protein CASSLELAYEQYF.

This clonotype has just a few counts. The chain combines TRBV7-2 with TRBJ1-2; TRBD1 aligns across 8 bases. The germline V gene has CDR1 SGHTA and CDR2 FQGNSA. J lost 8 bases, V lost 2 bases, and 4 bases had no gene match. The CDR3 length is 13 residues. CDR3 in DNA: TGTGCCAGCAGCTTACCGACAGGGGAGGGCTACACCTTC. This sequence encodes CASSLPTGEGYTF.

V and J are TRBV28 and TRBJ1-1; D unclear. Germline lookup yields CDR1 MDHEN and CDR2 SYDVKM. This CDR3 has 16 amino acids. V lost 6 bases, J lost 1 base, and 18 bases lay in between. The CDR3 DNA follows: TGTGCCAGCAGGCTAGGGAGCGTGATAACGAACACTGAAGCTTTCTTT. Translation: CASRLGSVITNTEAFF.

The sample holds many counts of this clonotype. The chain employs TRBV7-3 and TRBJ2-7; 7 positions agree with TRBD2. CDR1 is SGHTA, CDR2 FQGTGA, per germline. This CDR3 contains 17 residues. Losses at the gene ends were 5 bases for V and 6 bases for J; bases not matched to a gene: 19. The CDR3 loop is CASSPKLGTTSSLEQYF. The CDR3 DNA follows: TGTGCCAGCAGCCCCAAACTCGGGACTACCTCTTCTCTCGAGCAGTACTTC.

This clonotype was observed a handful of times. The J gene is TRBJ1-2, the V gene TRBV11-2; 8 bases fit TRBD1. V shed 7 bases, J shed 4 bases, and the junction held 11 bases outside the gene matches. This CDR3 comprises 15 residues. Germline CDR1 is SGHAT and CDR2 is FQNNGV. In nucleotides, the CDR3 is TGTGCCAGCACCAGAAGCTTAACAGGGGGCTATGGCTACACCTTC. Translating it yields CASTRSLTGGYGYTF.

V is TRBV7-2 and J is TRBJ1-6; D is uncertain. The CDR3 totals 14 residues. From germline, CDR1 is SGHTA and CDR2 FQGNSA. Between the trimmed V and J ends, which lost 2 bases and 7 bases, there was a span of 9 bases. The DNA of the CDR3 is TGTGCCAGCAGCTTATTGGGGTCAAATTCACCCCTCCACTTT. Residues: CASSLLGSNSPLHF.

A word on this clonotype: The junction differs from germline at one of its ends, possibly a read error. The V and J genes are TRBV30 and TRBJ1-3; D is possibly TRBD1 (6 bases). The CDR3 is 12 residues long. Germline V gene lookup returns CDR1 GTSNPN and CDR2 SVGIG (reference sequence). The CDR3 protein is CAWSVPPDRNHF. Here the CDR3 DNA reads TGTGCCTGGAGTGTTCCACCTGACAGGAATCATTTT.

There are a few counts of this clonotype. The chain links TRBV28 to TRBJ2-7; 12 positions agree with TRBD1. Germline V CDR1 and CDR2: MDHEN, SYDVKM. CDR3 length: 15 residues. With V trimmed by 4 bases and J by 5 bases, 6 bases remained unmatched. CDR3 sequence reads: CASSSSGTGGHEQYF. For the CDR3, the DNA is TGTGCCAGCAGTTCCTCCGGGACAGGGGGCCACGAGCAGTACTTC.

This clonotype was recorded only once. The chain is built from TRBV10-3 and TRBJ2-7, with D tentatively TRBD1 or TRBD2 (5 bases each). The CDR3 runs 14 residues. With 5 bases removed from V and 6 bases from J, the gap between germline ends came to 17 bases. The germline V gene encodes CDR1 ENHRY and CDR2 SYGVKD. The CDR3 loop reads CAISTGTASLEQYF. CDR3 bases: TGTGCCATCAGTACCGGGACGGCCTCCCTCGAGCAGTACTTC.

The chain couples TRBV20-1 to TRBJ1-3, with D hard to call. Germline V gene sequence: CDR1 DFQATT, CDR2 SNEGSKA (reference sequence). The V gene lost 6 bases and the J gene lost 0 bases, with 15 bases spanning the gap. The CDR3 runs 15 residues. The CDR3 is CSALGGRSSGNTIYF. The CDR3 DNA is TGCAGTGCCCTTGGAGGCCGCAGCTCTGGAAACACCATATATTTT.

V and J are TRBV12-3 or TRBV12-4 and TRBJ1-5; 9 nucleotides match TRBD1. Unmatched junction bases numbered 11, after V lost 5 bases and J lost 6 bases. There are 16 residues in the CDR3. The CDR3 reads CASSPTDRGGGQPQHF. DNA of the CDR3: TGTGCCAGCAGTCCAACGGACAGGGGAGGGGGTCAGCCCCAGCATTTT.